Listed below are T cell receptor beta chains from one sample, sequenced in a study of T cells after somatic rescue of genetic block. The protocol was immunoSEQ multiplex PCR, while the TCRdb copy is restricted to in-frame clones and leaves out a portion. The sample yields about 120,000 clones, 80% to 95% seen once. Sequencing was carried out using peripheral blood mononuclear cells (PBMCs). Source of these receptors: a woman between 18 and 29 years old. The CDR3 runs from the conserved cysteine through the conserved F or W. Each record gives: J gene, D gene, clone size, CDR3 length, V gene, CDR3 protein, CDR3 DNA. D genes are given only for firm matches. The size field is filled for only some rows; it gives once, few, many or a size class.

J: TRBJ2-5
D: TRBD2
size: NA
length: 15
V: TRBV28
CDR3: CASSPHTGGTETQYF
DNA: TGTGCCAGCAGCCCTCACACCGGGGGGACTGAGACCCAGTACTTC

J: TRBJ2-7
D: TRBD2
size: NA
length: 15
V: TRBV6-1
CDR3: CASTITSGGAYEQYF
DNA: TGTGCCAGCACCATAACTAGCGGGGGGGCCTACGAGCAGTACTTC

J: TRBJ2-7
D: TRBD1
size: NA
length: 15
V: TRBV10-1
CDR3: CASSEIRGPSYEQYF
DNA: TGCGCCAGCAGTGAAATCAGGGGGCCCTCCTACGAGCAGTACTTC

J: TRBJ2-5
D: NA
size: NA
length: 17
V: TRBV10-3
CDR3: CAISEPIRQGGRETQYF
DNA: TGTGCCATCAGTGAGCCCATTCGACAGGGAGGCCGGGAGACCCAGTACTTC

J: TRBJ1-1
D: NA
size: NA
length: 17
V: TRBV9
CDR3: CASSVDAVGGMNTEAFF
DNA: TGTGCCAGCAGCGTAGATGCCGTGGGGGGAATGAACACTGAAGCTTTCTTT

J: TRBJ1-3
D: NA
size: NA
length: 16
V: TRBV5-1
CDR3: CASSAETGLSGNTIYF
DNA: TGCGCCAGCAGCGCGGAAACAGGGCTCTCTGGAAACACCATATATTTT

J: TRBJ2-3
D: NA
size: NA
length: 14
V: TRBV30
CDR3: CAYSQGLGTDTQYF
DNA: TGTGCCTATAGTCAGGGGCTGGGCACAGATACGCAGTATTTT

J: TRBJ1-2
D: NA
size: NA
length: 14
V: TRBV25-1
CDR3: CASGAGGTNYGYTF
DNA: TGTGCCAGTGGGGCGGGCGGAACTAACTATGGCTACACCTTC

J: TRBJ2-3
D: TRBD2
size: NA
length: 15
V: TRBV5-6
CDR3: CASSQGGVSTDTQYF
DNA: TGTGCCAGCAGCCAGGGAGGGGTGTCGACAGATACGCAGTATTTT

J: TRBJ2-7
D: NA
size: NA
length: 14
V: TRBV13
CDR3: CASSPPRGTHEQYF
DNA: TGTGCCAGCAGCCCACCTCGAGGGACCCACGAGCAGTACTTC

J: TRBJ1-5
D: NA
size: few
length: 13
V: TRBV29-1
CDR3: CSVSRDSNQPQHF
DNA: TGCAGCGTAAGCCGGGACAGCAATCAGCCCCAGCATTTT

J: TRBJ1-4
D: NA
size: NA
length: 16
V: TRBV7-3
CDR3: CASGSQVRVLGKELFF
DNA: TGTGCCAGCGGGTCTCAGGTCAGGGTCCTAGGGAAGGAACTGTTTTTT

J: TRBJ1-1
D: NA
size: NA
length: 17
V: TRBV28
CDR3: CASSLWGGLTGILEAFF
DNA: TGTGCCAGCAGTTTATGGGGGGGTTTGACAGGCATCCTTGAAGCTTTCTTT

J: TRBJ1-2
D: TRBD1
size: NA
length: 15
V: TRBV28
CDR3: CASSITGGFIYGYTF
DNA: TGTGCCAGCAGTATAACAGGGGGCTTTATCTATGGCTACACCTTC

J: TRBJ1-1
D: NA
size: NA
length: 12
V: TRBV10-3
CDR3: CAIRNMNTEAFF
DNA: TGTGCCATCAGGAACATGAACACTGAAGCTTTCTTT

J: TRBJ1-2
D: TRBD1
size: NA
length: 14
V: TRBV2
CDR3: CASRVGQENYGYTF
DNA: TGTGCCAGCAGGGTGGGACAGGAGAACTATGGCTACACCTTC

J: TRBJ2-7
D: NA
size: NA
length: 15
V: TRBV5-6
CDR3: CASSLGGIMGDEQYF
DNA: TGTGCCAGCAGCTTGGGGGGTATCATGGGCGACGAGCAGTACTTC

J: TRBJ2-3
D: TRBD1
size: NA
length: 17
V: TRBV15
CDR3: CATSRGTGRIGTDTQYF
DNA: TGTGCCACCAGCAGAGGGACAGGGAGGATTGGCACAGATACGCAGTATTTT

J: TRBJ2-1
D: NA
size: NA
length: 15
V: TRBV7-3
CDR3: CASSFTGQVGNEQFF
DNA: TGTGCCAGCAGCTTTACAGGGCAAGTAGGCAATGAGCAGTTCTTC

J: TRBJ2-2
D: NA
size: NA
length: 12
V: TRBV5-4
CDR3: CASPSATGELFF
DNA: TGTGCCAGCCCCAGCGCCACCGGGGAGCTGTTTTTT

J: TRBJ2-3
D: NA
size: NA
length: 12
V: TRBV6-1
CDR3: CASLVHTDTQYF
DNA: TGTGCCAGCTTAGTCCACACAGATACGCAGTATTTT

J: TRBJ1-5
D: NA
size: NA
length: 13
V: TRBV19
CDR3: CASSIQGGQPQHF
DNA: TGTGCCAGTAGTATTCAGGGCGGGCAGCCCCAGCATTTT

J: TRBJ2-7
D: NA
size: NA
length: 15
V: TRBV7-2
CDR3: CASSLGQGATYEQYF
DNA: TGTGCCAGCAGCTTAGGGCAGGGTGCAACCTACGAGCAGTACTTC

J: TRBJ2-6
D: NA
size: NA
length: 13
V: TRBV7-9
CDR3: CASSETGANVLTF
DNA: TGTGCCAGCAGCGAGACCGGGGCCAACGTCCTGACTTTC

J: TRBJ2-7
D: NA
size: NA
length: 16
V: TRBV7-2
CDR3: CASSLGAGRNTYEQYF
DNA: TGTGCCAGCAGCTTAGGGGCAGGTCGAAATACCTACGAGCAGTACTTC

J: TRBJ1-1
D: NA
size: NA
length: 13
V: TRBV13
CDR3: CASSPRPNTEAFF
DNA: TGTGCCAGCAGCCCCCGTCCGAACACTGAAGCTTTCTTT

J: TRBJ2-7
D: NA
size: NA
length: 14
V: TRBV18
CDR3: CASSPSASSYEQYF
DNA: TGTGCCAGCTCACCGAGTGCGAGCTCCTACGAGCAGTACTTC

J: TRBJ1-2
D: NA
size: NA
length: 15
V: TRBV6-5
CDR3: CASSPLTGVNYGYTF
DNA: TGTGCCAGCAGTCCCTTGACAGGAGTTAACTATGGCTACACCTTC

J: TRBJ1-1
D: TRBD1
size: NA
length: 17
V: TRBV2
CDR3: CASKERDRGAAFTEAFF
DNA: TGTGCCAGCAAAGAACGGGACAGGGGGGCGGCCTTCACTGAAGCTTTCTTT